This T cell receptor (beta chain) derives from a study of T cell responses to AZD1222 COVID-19 vaccine. Study-level points and caveats: Just a handful of AZD1222 recipients tested seropositive at baseline. White British donors predominated, females outnumbered males, and clonal diversity was possibly underestimated. Targets within unmutated variant regions were reportedly found for nearly half of spike-specific TCRs.

Comment on this clone: Its antigen is undetermined.

The method was immunoSEQ multiplex PCR; TCRdb's version includes in-frame clones alone and lacks a portion of them. There are 180,000 or so clones in the sample; about 90% occur only once, and roughly 4.3% lies in the top ten. The CDR3 extends over 15 amino acids. Per the germline V gene, CDR1 is SGHRS and CDR2 is YFSETQ. V shed 4 bases and J shed 6 bases, with 17 bases lying between them. The chain uses TRBV5-1 and TRBJ1-5, with D maybe TRBD1 (5 bases). This receptor was obtained from an adult who received the MenACWY meningococcal vaccine as a control. The sample here was peripheral blood, taken 28 days after the second dose of the MenACWY control vaccine. CDR3 bases: TGCGCCAGCAGCCCCTTGGCAGGGAGGACTCAGCCCCAGCATTTT. It yields the protein CASSPLAGRTQPQHF.